The present T cell receptor beta chain was sequenced within a study of beta chain features in type 1 diabetes (dated by TCRdb to 2017 to 2018). About the investigation overall: Mean age, gender distribution, total cell number and subset yield did not differ between patients and healthy donors. A total of around 110,000,000 sorted cells were examined across all samples, and a strong correlation was observed between cell number per subset and RNA yield. The study compared TCRB repertoires of sorted circulating CD4+ T cell subsets between recently diagnosed type 1 diabetes patients and matched healthy donors. Regulatory and stem cell-like memory subsets were obtained from only 8 patients and roughly eight healthy donors, while naive and central memory subsets were obtained from all 28 donors.

For this clone: Its antigen specificity is not known. No qualities accompany the bases; no much larger clone lies one base away.

Each donor gave one peripheral blood draw, averaging around 0.11 L, which was collected into heparinised tubes. Naive, central memory, regulatory and stem cell-like memory CD4+ T cells were sorted on a BD FACSAria II using a panel including CD45RO, CCR7, CD25, CD127, CD95 and CD27. Every sorted population had a purity above 95%. PBMCs were isolated immediately by Lymphoprep density gradient centrifugation and stained directly without culture. So that batch effects would be minimized, each experiment stained and sorted samples in pairs, pairing one healthy donor with one patient. All of the isolated RNA was reverse transcribed with the High Capacity cDNA Reverse Transcription Kit, so expressed TCRB transcripts were sequenced. Deep immunoSEQ sequencing was applied to naive, central memory and regulatory T cell samples, giving an average of around 3.4 million total reads per sample. After sorted cells were lysed in RLT buffer, RNA was extracted with DNase-treated RNeasy Micro or Mini kits, with the choice depending on cell number. Each cell subset was processed on its own to prevent cross-contamination, while patient and healthy donor samples were processed together. The immunoSEQ multiplex PCR was used to amplify TCRB sequences from cDNA, generating 87-bp fragments that spanned the CDR3 region. The amplicons were sequenced using the Illumina HiSeq platform. As for the original processing: PCR bias was computationally corrected using synthetic template baselines, reads within Hamming distance 2 were collapsed, and singletons that could not be merged were discarded. By aligning reads against IMGT, V, D and J genes, CDR3 length, and insertions or deletions at six rearrangement sites were assigned. Within each subset, clonotype counts were normalized to sorted cell number, and only after that were true diversity and Gini coefficients computed with the tcR R package. The overlap coefficient, calculated on TCRB nucleotide sequences, was used to measure repertoire sharing. Out-of-frame TCRB sequences from naive cells were analyzed to stand in for the pre-selection repertoire. This immuneACCESS table, as held by TCRdb, lists in-frame sequences with V and J called but not all clones. Of the missing ones, under half trace to an unresolved V gene in checked studies; the others have no known cause. That table is the source of V, J and clone size, and D and trimming were worked out from the DNA. In this sample the table shows around 500,000 clones, about an eighth of which occur a single time. 0.045% to 0.05% of the sample lies in the top ten.

Study-level results and caveats: The naive, central memory and regulatory TCRB repertoires appeared to resemble one another more closely among patients than among healthy donors. Patients with type 1 diabetes made fewer insertions and deleted more nucleotides at VDJ recombination sites, implying thymic rearrangement abnormalities. A moderate but significant shortening of TCRB CDR3 length was observed in type 1 diabetes patients in all four CD4+ subsets. Sequencing cDNA rather than genomic DNA could over-represent highly expressing activated cells, although activation and CD3 levels did not differ between groups. Shorter templates might have been favored by PCR, but patient and control samples were amplified and corrected together, so both groups would have been affected equally by any skew. Only small numbers of individuals were included in the HLA sub-analyses, which left unresolved whether HLA type had any influence on TCRB rearrangement.

In the germline V gene, CDR1 corresponds to SGDLS and CDR2 to YYNGEE. From the cysteine up to the phenylalanine, the CDR3 has a length of 14 residues. The only DNA kept is the CDR3, 42 bases in frame from the first base. The V and J ends are trimmed by 9 bases and 0 bases, leaving 13 bases between them. This TCR was recovered from a woman between 18 and 30 years old in good health. Sequencing was done on a sample of naive CD4+ T cells from blood. In the paper's terms, the cell subset or site label means: true naive CD4+ T cells. The V and J genes are TRBV9 and TRBJ1-5; the D gene is unclear. The CDR3 here reads CATRPYTSNQPQHF. The bases read TGTGCCACCCGCCCGTATACTAGCAATCAGCCCCAGCATTTT.